The text below deals with one T cell receptor (beta chain). No antigen is known for it. Vbeta (60) and Jbeta (13) primers were used in the PCR. The protocol was immunoSEQ multiplex PCR, while the TCRdb copy is restricted to in-frame clones and leaves out a portion. This table holds more than 90,000 clones, around 77% found once. The data are from a study of cytomegalovirus exposure and HLA in healthy donors. In the study overall: The approximately 120 million unique TCR beta sequences, from roughly 170 million T cells, were found by an earlier analysis. Points from the study as a whole: Generally TCR sequences proved uncommon, though certain public TCRs appeared in numerous donors. The study flagged 150 to 200 TCR beta chains as cytomegalovirus-associated. It was in a later analysis that TCR association rates were seen to vary by HLA locus, highest for DRB1 and lowest for HLA-C.

This CDR3 is 16 amino acids long. Germline lookup yields CDR1 LGHNA and CDR2 YSLEER. The germline V and J ends were trimmed by 0 bases and 1 base, with 10 bases remaining between them. This chain uses TRBV4-3 with TRBJ2-4; a weak D match, TRBD2 (5 bases). This clonotype originated in a man in his forties or fifties in good health and CMV-seropositive. Sequenced material: PBMCs. The CDR3 DNA is TGCGCCAGCAGCCAAGATGAGGCGGGTGCCAAAAACATTCAGTACTTC. It codes for CASSQDEAGAKNIQYF.